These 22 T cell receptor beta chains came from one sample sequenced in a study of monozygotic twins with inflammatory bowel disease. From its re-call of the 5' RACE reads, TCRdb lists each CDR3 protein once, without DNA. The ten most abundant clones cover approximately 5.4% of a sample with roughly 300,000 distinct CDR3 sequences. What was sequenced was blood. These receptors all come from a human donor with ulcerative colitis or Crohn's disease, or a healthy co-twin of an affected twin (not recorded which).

The CDR3 loop reads CASSRTVRSGANVLTF. The rearrangement joins TRBV5-1 to TRBJ2-6; with no DNA, the TCRdb D assignment of TRBD1 cannot be verified. CDR3 length: 16 residues. Per germline, CDR1 SGHRS and CDR2 YFSETQ.

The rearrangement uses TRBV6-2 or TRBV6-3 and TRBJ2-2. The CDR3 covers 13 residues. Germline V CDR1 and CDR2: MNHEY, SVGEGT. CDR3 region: CASSYLGIGELFF.

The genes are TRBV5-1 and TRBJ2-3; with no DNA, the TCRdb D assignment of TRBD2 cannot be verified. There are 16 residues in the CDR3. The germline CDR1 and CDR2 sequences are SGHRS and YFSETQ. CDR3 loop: CASSLVRAGGADTQYF.

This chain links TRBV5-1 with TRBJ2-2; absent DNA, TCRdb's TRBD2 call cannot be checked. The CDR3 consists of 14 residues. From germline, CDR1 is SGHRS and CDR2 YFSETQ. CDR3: CASSRSKAAGELFF.

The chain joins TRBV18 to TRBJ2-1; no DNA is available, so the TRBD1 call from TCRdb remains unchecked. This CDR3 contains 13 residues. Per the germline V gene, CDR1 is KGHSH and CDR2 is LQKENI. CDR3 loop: CASSRRTGDEQFF.

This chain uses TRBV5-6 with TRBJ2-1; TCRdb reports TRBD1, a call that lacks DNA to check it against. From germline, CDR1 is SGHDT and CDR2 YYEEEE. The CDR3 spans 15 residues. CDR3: CASSLPGTPYNEQFF. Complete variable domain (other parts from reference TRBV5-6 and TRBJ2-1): DAGVTQSPTHLIKTRGQQVTLRCSPKSGHDTVSWYQQALGQGPQFIFQYYEEEERQRGNFPDRFSGHQFPNYSSELNVNALLLGDSALYLCASSLPGTPYNEQFFGPGTRLTVL.

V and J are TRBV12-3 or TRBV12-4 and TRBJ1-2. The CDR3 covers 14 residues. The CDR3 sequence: CASSTPGTFDGYTF.

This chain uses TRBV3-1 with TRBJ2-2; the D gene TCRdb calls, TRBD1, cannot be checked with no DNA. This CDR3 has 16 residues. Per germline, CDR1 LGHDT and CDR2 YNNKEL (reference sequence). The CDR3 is CASSQGTGEVTGELFF.

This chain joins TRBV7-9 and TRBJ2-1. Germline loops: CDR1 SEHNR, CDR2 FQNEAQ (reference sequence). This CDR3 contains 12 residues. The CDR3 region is CASRSSGNEQFF.

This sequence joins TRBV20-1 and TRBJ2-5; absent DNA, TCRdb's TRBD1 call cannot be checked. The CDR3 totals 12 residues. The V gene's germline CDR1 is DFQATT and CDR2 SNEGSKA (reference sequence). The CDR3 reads CSAPRGQETQYF.

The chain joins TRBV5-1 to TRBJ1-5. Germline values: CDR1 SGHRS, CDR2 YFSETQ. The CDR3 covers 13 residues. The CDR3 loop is CASRGDSNQPQHF.

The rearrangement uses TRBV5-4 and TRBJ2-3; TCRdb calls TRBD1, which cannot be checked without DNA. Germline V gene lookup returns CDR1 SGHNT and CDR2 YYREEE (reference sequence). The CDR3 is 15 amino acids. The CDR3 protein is CASSLGGRGPDTQYF.

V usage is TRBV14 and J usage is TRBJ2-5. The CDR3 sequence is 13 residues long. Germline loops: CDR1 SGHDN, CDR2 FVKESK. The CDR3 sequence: CASSQGFGWTQYF.

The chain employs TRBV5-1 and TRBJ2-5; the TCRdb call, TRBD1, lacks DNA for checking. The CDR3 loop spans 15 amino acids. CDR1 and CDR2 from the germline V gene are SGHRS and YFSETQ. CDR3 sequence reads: CASSKAPRGDETQYF.

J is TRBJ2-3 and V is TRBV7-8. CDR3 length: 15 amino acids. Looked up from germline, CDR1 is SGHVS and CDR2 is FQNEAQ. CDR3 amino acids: CASSPFGLATDTQYF. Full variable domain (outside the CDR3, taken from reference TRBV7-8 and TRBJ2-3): GAGVSQSPRYKVAKRGQDVALRCDPISGHVSLFWYQQALGQGPEFLTYFQNEAQLDKSGLPSDRFFAERPEGSVSTLKIQRTQQEDSAVYLCASSPFGLATDTQYFGPGTRLTVL.

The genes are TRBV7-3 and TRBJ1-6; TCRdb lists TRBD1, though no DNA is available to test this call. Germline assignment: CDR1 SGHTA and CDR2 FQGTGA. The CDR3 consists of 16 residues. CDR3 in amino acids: CASSSQGAGYNSPLHF.

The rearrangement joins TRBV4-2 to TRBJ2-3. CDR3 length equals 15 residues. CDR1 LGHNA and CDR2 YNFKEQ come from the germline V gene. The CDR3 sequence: CASSHEGRLTDTQYF.

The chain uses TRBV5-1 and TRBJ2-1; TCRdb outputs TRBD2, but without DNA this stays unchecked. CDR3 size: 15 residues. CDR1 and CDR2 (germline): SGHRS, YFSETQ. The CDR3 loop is CASSLDAGGTNEQFF.

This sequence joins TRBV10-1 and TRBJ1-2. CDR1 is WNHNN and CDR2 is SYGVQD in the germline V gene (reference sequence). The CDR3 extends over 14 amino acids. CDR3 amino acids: CASSGGQEKEGYTF.

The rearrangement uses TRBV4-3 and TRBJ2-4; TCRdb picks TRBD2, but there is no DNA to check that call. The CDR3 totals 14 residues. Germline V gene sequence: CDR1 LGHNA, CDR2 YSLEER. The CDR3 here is CASSQGLSSGIQYF.

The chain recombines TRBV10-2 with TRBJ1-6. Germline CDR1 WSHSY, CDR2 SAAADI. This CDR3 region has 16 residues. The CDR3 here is CASSDLGSPYNSPLHF.

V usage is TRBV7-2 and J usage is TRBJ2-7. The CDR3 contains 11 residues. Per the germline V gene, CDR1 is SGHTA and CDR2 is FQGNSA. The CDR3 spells CASSFGPEQYF.